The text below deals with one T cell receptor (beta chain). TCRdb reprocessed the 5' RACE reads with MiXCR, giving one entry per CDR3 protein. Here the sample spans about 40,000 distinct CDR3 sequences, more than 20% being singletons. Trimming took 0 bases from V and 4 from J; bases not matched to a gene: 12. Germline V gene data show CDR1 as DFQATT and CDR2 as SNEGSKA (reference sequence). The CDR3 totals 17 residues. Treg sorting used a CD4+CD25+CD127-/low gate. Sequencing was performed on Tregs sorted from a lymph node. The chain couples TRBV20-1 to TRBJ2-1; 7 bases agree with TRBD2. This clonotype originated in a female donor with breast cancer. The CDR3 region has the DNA TGCAGTGCTAGAGAAACCACAAGCGGGACTTCGTACAATGAGCAGTTCTTC. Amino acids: CSARETTSGTSYNEQFF.